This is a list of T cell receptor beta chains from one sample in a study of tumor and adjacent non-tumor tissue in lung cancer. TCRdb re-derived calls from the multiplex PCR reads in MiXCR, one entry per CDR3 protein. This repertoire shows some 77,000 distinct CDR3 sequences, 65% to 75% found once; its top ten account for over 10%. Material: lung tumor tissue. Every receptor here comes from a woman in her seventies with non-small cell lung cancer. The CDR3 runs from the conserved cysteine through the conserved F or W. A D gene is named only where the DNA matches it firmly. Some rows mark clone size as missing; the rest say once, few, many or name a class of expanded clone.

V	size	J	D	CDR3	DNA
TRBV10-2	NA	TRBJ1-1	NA	CASSEWGTLNTETFF	TGCGCCAGCAGTGAGTGGGGCACTCTGAACACTGAGACTTTCTTT
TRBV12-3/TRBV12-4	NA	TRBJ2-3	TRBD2	CASSRLAGPTETQYF	TGTGCCAGCAGTCGGTTAGCGGGCCCAACAGAAACGCAGTATTTT
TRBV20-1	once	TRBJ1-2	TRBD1	CSTGDRGKSYTF	TGCAGTACTGGGGACAGGGGGAAAAGCTACACCTTC
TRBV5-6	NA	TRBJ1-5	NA	CASSFRQDQPQHF	TGTGCCAGCAGCTTCCGACAGGACCAGCCCCAGCATTTT
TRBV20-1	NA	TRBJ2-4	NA	CSARRAAGAKNIQYF	TGCAGTGCTAGACGTGCAGCCGGGGCCAAAAACATTCAGTACTTC
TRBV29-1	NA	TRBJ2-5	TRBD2	CSVSGMGETQYF	TGCAGCGTTAGCGGGATGGGGGAGACCCAGTACTTC
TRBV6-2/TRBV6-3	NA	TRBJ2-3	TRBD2	CTSSSVLAGDRDTQYF	TGCACCAGCAGTTCGGTACTAGCGGGAGACCGCGATACGCAGTATTTT
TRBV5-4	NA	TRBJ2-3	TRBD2	CSSSLMLAGGSTDTQYF	TGTAGCAGCAGCTTGATGCTAGCGGGAGGGAGCACAGATACGCAGTATTTT
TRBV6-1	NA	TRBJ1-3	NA	CASSVDRRSTIYF	TGTGCCAGCAGTGTCGACAGAAGAAGCACCATATATTTT
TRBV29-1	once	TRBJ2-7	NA	CSVENSGTLGSYEQYF	TGCAGCGTTGAGAATTCCGGGACATTGGGCTCCTACGAGCAATACTTC
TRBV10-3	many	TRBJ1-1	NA	CAISESRDLGTEAFF	TGTGCCATCAGTGAGTCGAGGGACCTTGGGACTGAAGCTTTCTTT